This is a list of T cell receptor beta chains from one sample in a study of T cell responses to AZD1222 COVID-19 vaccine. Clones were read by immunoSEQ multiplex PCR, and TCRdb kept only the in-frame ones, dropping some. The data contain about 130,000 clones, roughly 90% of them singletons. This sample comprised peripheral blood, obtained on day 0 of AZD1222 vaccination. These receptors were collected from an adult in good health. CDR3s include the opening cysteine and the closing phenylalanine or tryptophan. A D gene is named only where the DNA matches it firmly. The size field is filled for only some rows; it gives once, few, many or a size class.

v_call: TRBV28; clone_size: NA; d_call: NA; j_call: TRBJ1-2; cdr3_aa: CASSLPAGIGGYTF; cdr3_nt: TGTGCCAGCAGCCTCCCCGCAGGGATCGGTGGCTACACCTTC
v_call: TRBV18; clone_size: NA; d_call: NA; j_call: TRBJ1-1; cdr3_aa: CASSNRGSEAFF; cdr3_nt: TGTGCCAGCTCGAATAGGGGCAGTGAAGCTTTCTTT
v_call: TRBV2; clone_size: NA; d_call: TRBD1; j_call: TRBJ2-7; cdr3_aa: CARDRDRGYEQYF; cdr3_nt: TGTGCCAGAGACCGGGACAGAGGCTACGAGCAGTACTTC
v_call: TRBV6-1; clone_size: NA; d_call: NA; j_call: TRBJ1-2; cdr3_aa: CASSGVGTGHRNYGYTF; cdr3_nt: TGTGCCAGCAGTGGTGTCGGGACTGGACACCGTAACTATGGCTACACCTTC
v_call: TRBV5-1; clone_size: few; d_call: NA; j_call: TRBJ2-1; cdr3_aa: CASSLDAGVGDEQFF; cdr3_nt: TGCGCCAGCAGCTTGGACGCGGGCGTAGGAGATGAGCAGTTCTTC
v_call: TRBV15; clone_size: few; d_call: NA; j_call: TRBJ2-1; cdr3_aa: CATSEGGSYNEQFF; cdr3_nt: TGTGCCACCAGCGAGGGTGGCTCCTACAATGAGCAGTTCTTC
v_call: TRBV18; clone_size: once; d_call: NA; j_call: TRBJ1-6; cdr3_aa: CASSPYSGDANSPLHF; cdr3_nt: TGTGCCAGCTCACCCTACTCAGGGGACGCGAATTCACCCCTCCACTTT
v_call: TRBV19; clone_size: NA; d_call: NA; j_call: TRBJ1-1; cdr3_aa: CASSRGQWLSEAFF; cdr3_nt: TGTGCCAGTAGTCGCGGGCAGTGGCTTTCGGAAGCTTTCTTT
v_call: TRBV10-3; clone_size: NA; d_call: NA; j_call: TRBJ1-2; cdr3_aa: CAINERGYGYTF; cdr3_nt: TGTGCCATCAACGAAAGGGGGTATGGCTACACCTTC
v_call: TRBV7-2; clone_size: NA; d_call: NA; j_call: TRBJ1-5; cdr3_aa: CASSSFLGNISPQHF; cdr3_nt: TGTGCCAGCAGCTCGTTCCTGGGCAACATCTCGCCCCAGCATTTT
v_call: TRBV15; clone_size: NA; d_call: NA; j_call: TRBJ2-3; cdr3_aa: CATSRSDWGAATQYF; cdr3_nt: TGTGCCACCAGCAGATCCGATTGGGGGGCCGCTACGCAGTATTTT
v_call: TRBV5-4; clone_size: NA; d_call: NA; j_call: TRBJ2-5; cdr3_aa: CASSLGQGRLETQYF; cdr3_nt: TGTGCCAGCAGCTTGGGGCAGGGGCGCCTAGAGACCCAGTACTTC
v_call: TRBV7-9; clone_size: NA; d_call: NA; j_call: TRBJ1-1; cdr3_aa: CASSPGGEGNTEAFF; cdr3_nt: TGTGCCAGCAGCCCCGGGGGAGAGGGGAACACTGAAGCTTTCTTT
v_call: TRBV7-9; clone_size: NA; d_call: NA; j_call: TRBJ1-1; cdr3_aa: CASSFSVNTEAFF; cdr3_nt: TGTGCCAGCAGCTTCAGTGTGAACACTGAAGCTTTCTTT
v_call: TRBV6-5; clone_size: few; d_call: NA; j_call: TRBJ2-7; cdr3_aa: CASSPRRRAYEQYF; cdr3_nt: TGTGCCAGCAGTCCGCGCCGTCGGGCTTACGAGCAGTACTTC
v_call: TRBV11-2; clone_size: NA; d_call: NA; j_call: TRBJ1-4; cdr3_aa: CASSLEGGNEKLFF; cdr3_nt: TGTGCCAGCAGCTTGGAGGGGGGTAATGAAAAACTGTTTTTT
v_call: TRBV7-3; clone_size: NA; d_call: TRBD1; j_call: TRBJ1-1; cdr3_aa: CASSFGTENTEAFF; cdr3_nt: TGTGCCAGCAGCTTCGGGACAGAGAACACTGAAGCTTTCTTT
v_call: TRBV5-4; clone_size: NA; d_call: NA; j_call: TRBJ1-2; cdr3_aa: CASSFNSNDYGYTF; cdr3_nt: TGTGCCAGCAGCTTCAACAGCAATGACTATGGCTACACCTTC
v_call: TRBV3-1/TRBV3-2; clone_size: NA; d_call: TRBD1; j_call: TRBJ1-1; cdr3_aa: CASSQWGKGAYTEAFF; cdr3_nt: TGTGCCAGCAGCCAGTGGGGTAAGGGGGCGTACACTGAAGCTTTCTTT
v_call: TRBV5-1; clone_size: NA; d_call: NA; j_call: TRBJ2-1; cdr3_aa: CASSLVGDTYNEQFF; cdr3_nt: TGCGCCAGCAGCTTGGTGGGGGATACCTACAATGAGCAGTTCTTC
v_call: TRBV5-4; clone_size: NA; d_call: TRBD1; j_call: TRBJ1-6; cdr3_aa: CASSMRTGPIYNSPLHF; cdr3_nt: TGTGCCAGCAGCATGAGGACAGGGCCCATCTATAATTCACCCCTCCACTTT
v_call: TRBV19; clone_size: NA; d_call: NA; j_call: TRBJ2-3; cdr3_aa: CASNNGQPPTDTQYF; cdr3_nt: TGTGCCAGTAACAACGGCCAGCCCCCCACAGATACGCAGTATTTT
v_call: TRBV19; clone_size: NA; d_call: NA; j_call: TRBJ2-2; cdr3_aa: CASSTNPVSTGELFF; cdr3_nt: TGTGCCAGTTCTACTAATCCCGTTTCGACCGGGGAGCTGTTTTTT
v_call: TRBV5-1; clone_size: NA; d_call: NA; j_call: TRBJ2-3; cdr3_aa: CASSSGDQKGKGGYF; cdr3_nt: TGCGCCAGCAGCTCGGGAGATCAGAAAGGCAAGGGGGGGTATTTT
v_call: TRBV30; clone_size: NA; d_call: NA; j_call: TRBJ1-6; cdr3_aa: CAWSVAGTNNSPLHF; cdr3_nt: TGTGCCTGGAGTGTAGCAGGGACCAATAATTCACCCCTCCACTTT
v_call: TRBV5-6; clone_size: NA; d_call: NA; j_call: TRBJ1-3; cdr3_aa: CASSFYYTPGSGNTIYF; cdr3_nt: TGTGCCAGCAGCTTCTATTACACGCCGGGCTCTGGAAACACCATATATTTT
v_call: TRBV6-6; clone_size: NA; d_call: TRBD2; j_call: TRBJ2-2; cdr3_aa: CASRPSGGATGELFF; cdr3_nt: TGTGCCAGCAGACCAAGCGGGGGGGCGACCGGGGAGCTGTTTTTT
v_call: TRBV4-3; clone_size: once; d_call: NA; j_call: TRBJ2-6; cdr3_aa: CASSQSRTLSGANVLTF; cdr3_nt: TGCGCCAGCAGCCAAAGCCGGACGCTATCGGGGGCCAACGTCCTGACTTTC
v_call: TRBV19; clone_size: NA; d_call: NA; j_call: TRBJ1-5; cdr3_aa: CASSTGEFDNQPQHF; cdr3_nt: TGTGCCAGTAGTACAGGGGAATTTGACAATCAGCCCCAGCATTTT
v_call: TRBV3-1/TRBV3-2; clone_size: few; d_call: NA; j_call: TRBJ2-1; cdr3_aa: CASSHVAGEQFF; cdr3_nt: TGTGCCAGCAGCCACGTAGCAGGTGAGCAGTTCTTC
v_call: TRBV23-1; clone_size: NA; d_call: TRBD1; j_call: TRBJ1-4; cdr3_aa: CASRPPQGSPTNEKLFF; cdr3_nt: TGCGCCAGCAGGCCTCCACAGGGGTCGCCCACTAATGAAAAACTGTTTTTT
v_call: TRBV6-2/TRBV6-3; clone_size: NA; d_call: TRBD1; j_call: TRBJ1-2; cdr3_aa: CASSRDRGSYGYTF; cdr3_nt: TGTGCCAGCAGTCGGGACAGGGGTTCCTATGGCTACACCTTC
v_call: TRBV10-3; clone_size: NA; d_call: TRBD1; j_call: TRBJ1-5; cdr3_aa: CAISPGPDRVGQPQHF; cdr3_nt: TGTGCCATCAGTCCGGGACCCGACAGGGTAGGTCAGCCCCAGCATTTT
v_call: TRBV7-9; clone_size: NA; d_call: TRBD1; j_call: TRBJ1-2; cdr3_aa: CASSLVGTVLYGYTF; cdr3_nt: TGTGCCAGCAGCTTAGTTGGGACAGTCCTCTATGGCTACACCTTC
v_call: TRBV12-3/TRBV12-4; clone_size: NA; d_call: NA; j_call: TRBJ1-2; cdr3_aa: CASRSLRSSGYTF; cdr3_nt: TGTGCCAGCAGGAGCCTCAGGTCCAGTGGCTACACCTTC
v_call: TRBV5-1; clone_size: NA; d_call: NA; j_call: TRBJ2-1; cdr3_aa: CASRRTYNEQFF; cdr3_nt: TGCGCCAGCAGGCGCACCTACAATGAGCAGTTCTTC
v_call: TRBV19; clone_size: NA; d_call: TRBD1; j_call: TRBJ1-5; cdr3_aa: CASGSGGTGLQPQHF; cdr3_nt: TGTGCCAGTGGCTCGGGCGGGACAGGGCTCCAGCCCCAGCATTTT
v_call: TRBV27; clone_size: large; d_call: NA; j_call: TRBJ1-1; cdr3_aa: CASRPLALNTEAFF; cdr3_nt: TGTGCCAGCAGGCCTCTCGCTTTGAACACTGAAGCTTTCTTT
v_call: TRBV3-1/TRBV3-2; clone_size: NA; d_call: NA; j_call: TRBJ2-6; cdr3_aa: CASSHPPGAGGANVLTF; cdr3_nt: TGTGCCAGCAGCCATCCCCCAGGGGCGGGTGGGGCCAACGTCCTGACTTTC
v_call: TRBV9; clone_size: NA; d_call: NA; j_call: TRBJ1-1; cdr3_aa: CASSAQTIMNTEAFF; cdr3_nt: TGTGCCAGCAGCGCCCAGACAATCATGAACACTGAAGCTTTCTTT
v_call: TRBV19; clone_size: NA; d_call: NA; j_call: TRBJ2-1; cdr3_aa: CASSWSSYNEQFF; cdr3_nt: TGTGCCAGTAGCTGGAGCTCCTACAATGAGCAGTTCTTC
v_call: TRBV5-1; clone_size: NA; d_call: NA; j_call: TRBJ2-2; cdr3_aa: CASSFYGSGELFF; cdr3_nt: TGCGCCAGCAGCTTCTATGGTTCCGGGGAGCTGTTTTTT